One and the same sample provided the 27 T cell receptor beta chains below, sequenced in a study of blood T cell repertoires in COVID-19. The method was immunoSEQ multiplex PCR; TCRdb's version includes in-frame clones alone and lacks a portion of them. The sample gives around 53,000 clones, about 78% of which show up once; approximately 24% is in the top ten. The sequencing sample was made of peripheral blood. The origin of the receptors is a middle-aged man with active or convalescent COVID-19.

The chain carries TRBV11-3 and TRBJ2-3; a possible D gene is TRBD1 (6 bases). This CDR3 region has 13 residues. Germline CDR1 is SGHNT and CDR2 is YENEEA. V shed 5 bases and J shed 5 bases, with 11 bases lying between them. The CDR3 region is CASSLYREDTQYF. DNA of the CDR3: TGTGCCAGCAGCCTTTACAGGGAAGATACGCAGTATTTT.

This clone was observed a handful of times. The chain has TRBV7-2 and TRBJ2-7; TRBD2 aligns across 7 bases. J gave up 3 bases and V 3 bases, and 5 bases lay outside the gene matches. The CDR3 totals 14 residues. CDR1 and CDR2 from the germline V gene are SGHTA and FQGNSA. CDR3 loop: CASSFGTTNYEQYF. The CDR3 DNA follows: TGTGCCAGCAGCTTTGGGACTACAAACTACGAGCAGTACTTC.

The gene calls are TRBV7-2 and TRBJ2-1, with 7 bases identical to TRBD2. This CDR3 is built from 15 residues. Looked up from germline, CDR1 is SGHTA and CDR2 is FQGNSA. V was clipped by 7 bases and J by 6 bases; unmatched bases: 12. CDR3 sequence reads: CASTPAGLGSNEQFF. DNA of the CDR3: TGTGCCAGCACCCCAGCGGGGCTTGGGTCCAATGAGCAGTTCTTC.

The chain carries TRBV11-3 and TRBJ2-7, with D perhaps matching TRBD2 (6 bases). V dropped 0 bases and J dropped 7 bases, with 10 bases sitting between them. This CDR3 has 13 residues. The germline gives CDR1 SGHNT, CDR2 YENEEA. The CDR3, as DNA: TGTGCCAGCAGCTTAGATCATGGGGGGGAGCAGTACTTC. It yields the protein CASSLDHGGEQYF.

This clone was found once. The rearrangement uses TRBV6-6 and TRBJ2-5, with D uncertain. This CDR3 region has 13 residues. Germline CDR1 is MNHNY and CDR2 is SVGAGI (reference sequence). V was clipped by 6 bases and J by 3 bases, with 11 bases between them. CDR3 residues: CASRDSAKETQYF. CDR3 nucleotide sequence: TGTGCCAGCAGAGACTCCGCTAAAGAGACCCAGTACTTC.

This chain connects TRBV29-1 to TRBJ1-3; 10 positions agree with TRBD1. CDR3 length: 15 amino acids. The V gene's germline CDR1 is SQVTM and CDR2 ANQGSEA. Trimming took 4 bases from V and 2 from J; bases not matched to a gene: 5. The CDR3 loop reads CSVGAGTGAGNTIYF. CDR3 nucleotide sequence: TGCAGCGTTGGGGCCGGGACAGGGGCTGGAAACACCATATATTTT.

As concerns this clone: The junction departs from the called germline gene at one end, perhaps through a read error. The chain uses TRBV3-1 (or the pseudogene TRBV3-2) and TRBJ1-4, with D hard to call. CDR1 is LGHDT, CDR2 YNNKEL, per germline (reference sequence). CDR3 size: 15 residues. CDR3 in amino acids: CTSSPQQNNNEKLFF. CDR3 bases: TGTACCAGCAGCCCCCAACAGAACAATAATGAAAAACTGTTTTTT.

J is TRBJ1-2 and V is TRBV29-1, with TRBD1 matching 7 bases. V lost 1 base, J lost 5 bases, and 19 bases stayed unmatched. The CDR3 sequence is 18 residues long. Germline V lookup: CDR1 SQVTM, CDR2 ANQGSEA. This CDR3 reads CSVEGGTANKEKHYGYTF. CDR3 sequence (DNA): TGCAGCGTTGAAGGGGGGACAGCAAACAAAGAAAAGCATTATGGCTACACCTTC.

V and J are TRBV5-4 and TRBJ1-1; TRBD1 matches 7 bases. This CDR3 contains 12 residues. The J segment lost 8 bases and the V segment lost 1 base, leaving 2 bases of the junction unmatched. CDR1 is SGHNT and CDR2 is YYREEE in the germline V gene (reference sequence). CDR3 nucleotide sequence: TGTGCCAGCAGCTTGATAGGGGGCGAAGCTTTCTTT. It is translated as CASSLIGGEAFF.

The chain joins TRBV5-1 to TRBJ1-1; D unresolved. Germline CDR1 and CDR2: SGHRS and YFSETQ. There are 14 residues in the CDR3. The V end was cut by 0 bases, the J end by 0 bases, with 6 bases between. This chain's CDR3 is CASSLDGLNTEAFF. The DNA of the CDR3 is TGCGCCAGCAGCTTGGACGGGTTGAACACTGAAGCTTTCTTT. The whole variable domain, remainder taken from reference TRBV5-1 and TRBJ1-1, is KAGVTQTPRYLIKTRGQQVTLSCSPISGHRSVSWYQQTPGQGLQFLFEYFSETQRNKGNFPGRFSGRQFSNSRSEMNVSTLELGDSALYLCASSLDGLNTEAFFGQGTRLTVV.

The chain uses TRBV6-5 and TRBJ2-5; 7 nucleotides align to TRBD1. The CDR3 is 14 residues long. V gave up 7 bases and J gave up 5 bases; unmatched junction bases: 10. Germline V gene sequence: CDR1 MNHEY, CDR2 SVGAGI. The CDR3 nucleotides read TGTGCCAGCAAACGGACAGGAGAATGGGAGACCCAGTACTTC. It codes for CASKRTGEWETQYF.

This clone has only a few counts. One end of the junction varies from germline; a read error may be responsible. DNA for the CDR3: TGTGCCAGCACTCGTGGGGGGGGGCCGTTGAATTTT. It codes for CASTRGGGPLNF. V gene TRBV13 combines with J gene TRBJ2-3; D is perhaps TRBD2 (7 bases). Germline CDR1 reads PRHDT; CDR2 reads FYEKMQ (reference sequence). This CDR3 contains 12 residues. The variable domain in full, with the rest retrieved from reference TRBV13 and TRBJ2-3, is AAGVIQSPRHLIKEKRETATLKCYPIPRHDTVYWYQQGPGQDPQFLISFYEKMQSDKGSIPDRFSAQQFSDYHSELNMSSLELGDSALYFCASTRGGGPLNFGPGTRLTVL.

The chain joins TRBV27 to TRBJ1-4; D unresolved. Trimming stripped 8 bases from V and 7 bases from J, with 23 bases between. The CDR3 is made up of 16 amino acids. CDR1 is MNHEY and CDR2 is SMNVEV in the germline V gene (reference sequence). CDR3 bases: TGTGCCAGCGTTCTGGACGCAAGAAACCGGGGTGAAAAACTGTTTTTT. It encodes CASVLDARNRGEKLFF.

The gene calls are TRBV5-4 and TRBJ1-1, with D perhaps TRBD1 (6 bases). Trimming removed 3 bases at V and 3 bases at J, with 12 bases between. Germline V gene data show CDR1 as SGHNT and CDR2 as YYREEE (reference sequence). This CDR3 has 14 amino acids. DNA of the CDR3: TGTGCCAGCAGCTCACAGGGAGGGTACACTGAAGCTTTCTTT. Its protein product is CASSSQGGYTEAFF.

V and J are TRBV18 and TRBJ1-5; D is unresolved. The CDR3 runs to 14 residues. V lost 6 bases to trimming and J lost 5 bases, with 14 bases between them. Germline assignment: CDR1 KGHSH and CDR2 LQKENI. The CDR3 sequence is CASSPEVRHQPQHF. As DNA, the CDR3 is TGTGCCAGCTCCCCCGAGGTGCGGCATCAGCCCCAGCATTTT.

CDR3 sequence (DNA): TGTGCCAGTAGTGGCGGGGTAACTAATGAAAAACTGTTTTTT. It yields the protein CASSGGVTNEKLFF. The J gene is TRBJ1-4, the V gene TRBV19; D remains unclear. Germline loops: CDR1 LNHDA, CDR2 SQIVND (reference sequence). V was clipped by 5 bases and J by 1 base, with 8 bases between them. This CDR3 contains 14 residues.

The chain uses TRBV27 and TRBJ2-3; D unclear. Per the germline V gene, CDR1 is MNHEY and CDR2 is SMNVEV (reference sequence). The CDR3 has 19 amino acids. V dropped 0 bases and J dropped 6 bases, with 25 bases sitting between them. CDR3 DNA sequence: TGTGCCAGCAGTTTATCGATAGAGGTCGGTATGGCTAAGGTCGATACGCAGTATTTT. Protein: CASSLSIEVGMAKVDTQYF.

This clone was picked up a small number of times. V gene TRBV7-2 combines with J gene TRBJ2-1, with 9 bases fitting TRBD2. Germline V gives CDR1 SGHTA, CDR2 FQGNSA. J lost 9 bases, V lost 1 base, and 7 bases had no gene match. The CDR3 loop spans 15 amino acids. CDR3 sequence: CASSLESSGISEQFF. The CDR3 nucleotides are TGTGCCAGCAGCTTAGAGTCTAGCGGGATCTCTGAGCAGTTCTTC.

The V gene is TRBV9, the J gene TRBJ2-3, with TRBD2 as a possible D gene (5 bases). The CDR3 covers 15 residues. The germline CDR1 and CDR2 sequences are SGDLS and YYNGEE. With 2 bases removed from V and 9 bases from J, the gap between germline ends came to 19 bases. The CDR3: CASSVGSGGPRTQYF. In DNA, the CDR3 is TGTGCCAGCAGCGTTGGATCCGGAGGCCCAAGGACGCAGTATTTT.

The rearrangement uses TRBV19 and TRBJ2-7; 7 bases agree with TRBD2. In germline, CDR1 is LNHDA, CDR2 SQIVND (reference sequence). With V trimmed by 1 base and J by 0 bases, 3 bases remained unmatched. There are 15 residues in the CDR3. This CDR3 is CASSIVGDYSYEQYF. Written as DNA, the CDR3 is TGTGCCAGTAGTATAGTTGGGGACTACTCCTACGAGCAGTACTTC. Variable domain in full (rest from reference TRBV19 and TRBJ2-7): DGGITQSPKYLFRKEGQNVTLSCEQNLNHDAMYWYRQDPGQGLRLIYYSQIVNDFQKGDIAEGYSVSREKKESFPLTVTSAQKNPTAFYLCASSIVGDYSYEQYFGPGTRLTVT.

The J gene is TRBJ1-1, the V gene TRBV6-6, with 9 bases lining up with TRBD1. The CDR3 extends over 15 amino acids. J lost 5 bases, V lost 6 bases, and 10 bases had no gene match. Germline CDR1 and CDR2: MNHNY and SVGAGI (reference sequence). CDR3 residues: CASSRSGTGLTEAFF. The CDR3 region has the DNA TGTGCCAGCAGCCGATCCGGGACAGGGTTAACTGAAGCTTTCTTT.

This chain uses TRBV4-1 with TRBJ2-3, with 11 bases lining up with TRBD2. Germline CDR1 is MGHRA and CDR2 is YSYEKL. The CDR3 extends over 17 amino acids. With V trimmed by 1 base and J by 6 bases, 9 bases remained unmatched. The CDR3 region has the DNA TGCGCCAGCAGCCAAGTGGCGTCTAGCGGGAGGCTGGATACGCAGTATTTT. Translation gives CASSQVASSGRLDTQYF.

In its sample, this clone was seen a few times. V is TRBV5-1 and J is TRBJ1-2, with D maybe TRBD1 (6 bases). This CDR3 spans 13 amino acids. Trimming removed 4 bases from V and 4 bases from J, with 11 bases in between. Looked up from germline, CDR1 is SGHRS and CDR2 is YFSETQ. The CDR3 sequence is CASSPRGTYGYTF. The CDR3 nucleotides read TGCGCCAGCAGCCCCAGGGGAACCTATGGCTACACCTTC.

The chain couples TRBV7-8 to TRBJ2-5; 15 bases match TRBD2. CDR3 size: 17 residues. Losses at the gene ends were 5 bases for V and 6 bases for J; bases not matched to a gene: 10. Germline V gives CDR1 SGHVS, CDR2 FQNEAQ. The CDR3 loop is CASSQRTSGGASQTQYF. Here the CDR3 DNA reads TGTGCCAGCAGCCAGAGGACTAGCGGGGGGGCCAGCCAGACCCAGTACTTC.

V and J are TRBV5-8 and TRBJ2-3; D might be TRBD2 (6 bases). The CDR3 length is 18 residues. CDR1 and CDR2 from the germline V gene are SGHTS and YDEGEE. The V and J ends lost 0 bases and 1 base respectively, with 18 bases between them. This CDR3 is CASSLALALAIGTDTQYF. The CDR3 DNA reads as TGTGCCAGCAGCTTGGCCCTAGCGTTAGCCATCGGCACAGATACGCAGTATTTT.

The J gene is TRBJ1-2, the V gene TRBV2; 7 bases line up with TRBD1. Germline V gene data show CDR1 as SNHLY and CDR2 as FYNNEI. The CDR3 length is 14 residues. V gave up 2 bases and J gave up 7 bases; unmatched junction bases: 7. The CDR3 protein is CASSEQGEAGGYTF. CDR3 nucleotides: TGTGCCAGCAGTGAACAGGGGGAGGCAGGTGGCTACACCTTC.

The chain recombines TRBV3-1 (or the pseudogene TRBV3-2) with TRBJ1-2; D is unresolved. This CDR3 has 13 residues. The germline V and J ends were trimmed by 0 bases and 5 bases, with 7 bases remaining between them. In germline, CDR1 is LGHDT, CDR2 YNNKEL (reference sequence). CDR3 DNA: TGTGCCAGCAGCCAAGAGTCCGCGTATGGCTACACCTTC. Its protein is CASSQESAYGYTF.